This T cell receptor (beta chain) was obtained from a study of T-cell reconstitution after alpha-beta-depleted transplantation in children. Researchers prepared the TCRbeta library using unique molecular identifiers, the study reports. TCRdb reprocessed the PCR reads with MiXCR, giving one entry per CDR3 protein. The sample holds about 610,000 distinct CDR3 sequences, about 10% seen once. This clonotype was counted between two and nine times. The V segment lost 0 bases and the J segment 1 base; nucleotides outside the gene matches: 16. Germline V gene lookup returns CDR1 SGDLS and CDR2 YYNGEE. The CDR3 contains 20 residues.

The source material was PBMCs from the stem cell graft donor, sampled from the stem cell graft. The chain combines TRBV9 with TRBJ1-3; TRBD1 agrees at 7 bases. This clonotype originated in a human donor who donated a stem cell graft to a child with acute myeloid leukemia. The CDR3 is CASSVDPRDRAAGSGNTIYF. CDR3 DNA: TGTGCCAGCAGCGTAGATCCGCGAGACAGGGCCGCCGGATCTGGAAACACCATATATTTT.